A selection of T cell receptor beta chains follows, all from one sample in a study of cytotoxic CD8 clonotypes in ibrutinib-treated CLL. The assay was immunoSEQ multiplex PCR, and TCRdb's table has in-frame clones only and misses some. The sample shows roughly 53,000 clones, roughly 54% of them seen only once. This specimen was PBMCs, taken at disease progression, from a patient treated with ibrutinib. Receptors originate from a human donor with chronic lymphocytic leukemia. Both conserved end residues are part of each CDR3. Each record gives: clone size, D gene, V gene, J gene, CDR3 protein, CDR3 DNA. A D gene is named only where the DNA matches it firmly. Size is stated for part of the rows, as once, few or many counts, or as a class when the clone is expanded.

NA	NA	TRBV5-1	TRBJ2-7	CASSNDRTSSYEQYF	TGCGCCAGCAGCAACGACAGGACTAGCTCCTACGAGCAGTACTTC
NA	TRBD2	TRBV5-1	TRBJ2-7	CASTPRVGGRYVEQYF	TGCGCCAGCACCCCGAGGGTCGGCGGGAGGTACGTCGAGCAGTACTTC
NA	NA	TRBV11-3	TRBJ1-1	CASSFGQIWFF	TGTGCCAGCAGCTTTGGACAAATTTGGTTCTTT
few	NA	TRBV9	TRBJ1-1	CASSPFMNTEAFF	TGTGCCAGCAGCCCGTTTATGAACACTGAAGCTTTCTTT
NA	TRBD2	TRBV2	TRBJ2-7	CASTGGSSYEQYF	TGTGCCAGCACCGGCGGGAGCTCCTACGAGCAGTACTTC
NA	NA	TRBV5-6	TRBJ1-6	CASSPDPNSPLHF	TGTGCCAGCAGCCCGGATCCTAATTCACCCCTCCACTTT
NA	NA	TRBV28	TRBJ1-1	CASLQGALYTEAFF	TGTGCCAGCCTCCAAGGTGCCTTGTACACTGAAGCTTTCTTT
NA	NA	TRBV21-1	TRBJ2-5	CARDLGLETQYF	TGTGCCAGGGATCTGGGTCTGGAGACCCAGTACTTC
NA	NA	TRBV5-1	TRBJ1-5	CASSLGWGQPQHF	TGCGCCAGCAGCTTGGGTTGGGGTCAGCCCCAGCATTTT
NA	NA	TRBV5-1	TRBJ2-5	CASSLPGQETQYF	TGCGCCAGCAGCTTGCCGGGCCAAGAGACCCAGTACTTC
NA	NA	TRBV5-6	TRBJ1-2	CASSLGGYGYTF	TGTGCCAGCAGCTTGGGGGGGTATGGCTACACCTTC
few	NA	TRBV19	TRBJ1-2	CARAAGALHHYGYTF	TGTGCCAGAGCCGCCGGAGCGCTTCACCACTATGGCTACACCTTC
NA	TRBD2	TRBV2	TRBJ2-3	CASSKGLAGSTDTQYF	TGTGCCAGCAGTAAGGGACTAGCGGGAAGCACAGATACGCAGTATTTT
NA	TRBD2	TRBV6-1	TRBJ2-7	CASCPAGGTEQYF	TGTGCCAGCTGCCCTGCGGGGGGGACCGAGCAGTACTTC
NA	TRBD2	TRBV30	TRBJ2-1	CAWGGLAGGLFF	TGTGCCTGGGGAGGACTAGCGGGAGGTTTGTTCTTC
NA	NA	TRBV7-6	TRBJ1-4	CASSLAPYEKLFF	TGTGCCAGCAGCTTAGCTCCGTACGAAAAACTGTTTTTT
NA	NA	TRBV30	TRBJ1-6	CAWKQIYNSPLHF	TGTGCCTGGAAACAGATCTATAATTCACCCCTCCACTTT
many	TRBD2	TRBV4-2	TRBJ2-7	CASSQAGLAGPYEQYF	TGTGCCAGCAGCCAAGCGGGACTAGCGGGACCCTACGAGCAGTACTTC
few	NA	TRBV13	TRBJ1-2	CASSLGGGSGYGYTF	TGTGCCAGCAGCTTAGGCGGGGGCAGTGGCTATGGCTACACCTTC
few	TRBD2	TRBV13	TRBJ2-3	CASSLAVLLAASTDTQYF	TGTGCCAGCAGCTTAGCCGTTCTACTAGCGGCTAGCACAGATACGCAGTATTTT
few	NA	TRBV7-9	TRBJ1-5	CASSPGGQPQHF	TGTGCCAGCAGCCCGGGAGGTCAGCCCCAGCATTTT
NA	TRBD2	TRBV30	TRBJ2-7	CAWSVHGTSGRAASEQYF	TGTGCCTGGAGTGTACATGGGACTAGCGGGAGGGCGGCATCGGAGCAGTACTTC
once	NA	TRBV7-2	TRBJ1-2	CASSAGGMGYGYTF	TGTGCCAGCAGCGCGGGGGGTATGGGCTATGGCTACACCTTC
NA	NA	TRBV5-6	TRBJ1-2	CASSFPGGEGYTF	TGTGCCAGCAGCTTCCCCGGGGGCGAGGGCTACACCTTC
few	NA	TRBV2	TRBJ1-3	CASSDQVGNTIYF	TGTGCCAGCAGTGACCAGGTTGGAAACACCATATATTTT
NA	NA	TRBV6-5	TRBJ1-5	CASSYSIGGPQHF	TGTGCCAGCAGTTACTCGATAGGGGGACCCCAGCATTTT
NA	TRBD2	TRBV27	TRBJ2-3	CASGRAYTDTQYF	TGTGCCAGCGGGAGGGCATACACAGATACGCAGTATTTT
medium-sized	TRBD1	TRBV9	TRBJ2-6	CASSARPGQGPVLPGVLTF	TGTGCCAGCAGCGCGCGACCGGGACAGGGGCCTGTCCTGCCAGGAGTCCTGACTTTC
NA	NA	TRBV5-6	TRBJ2-7	CASSLTLTGAPGEQYF	TGTGCCAGCAGCTTGACCCTTACGGGAGCCCCAGGGGAGCAGTACTTC
NA	NA	TRBV9	TRBJ2-7	CASSVYELGEQYF	TGTGCCAGCAGCGTATATGAGTTGGGCGAGCAGTACTTC
few	NA	TRBV6-5	TRBJ1-2	CASSYWANYGYTF	TGTGCCAGCAGTTACTGGGCAAACTATGGCTACACCTTC
NA	NA	TRBV2	TRBJ1-2	CASLDRLTLTNYGYTF	TGTGCCAGTCTGGACCGGCTTACCTTAACTAACTATGGCTACACCTTC
many	NA	TRBV6-5	TRBJ1-3	CASSFRGSGNTIYF	TGTGCCAGCAGTTTCAGGGGTTCTGGAAACACCATATATTTT
NA	TRBD1	TRBV13	TRBJ2-7	CASSARDRSSYEQYF	TGTGCCAGCAGCGCCAGGGACAGGAGCTCCTACGAGCAGTACTTC
NA	TRBD2	TRBV6-6	TRBJ2-1	CASSKDLAGGSNEQFF	TGTGCCAGCAGTAAAGACTTAGCGGGGGGGAGTAATGAGCAGTTCTTC
few	NA	TRBV28	TRBJ1-3	CASSFEGTGNTIYF	TGTGCCAGCAGTTTCGAGGGTACTGGAAACACCATATATTTT
NA	NA	TRBV2	TRBJ2-2	CASRRQGDTGELFF	TGTGCCAGCAGACGGCAAGGAGACACCGGGGAGCTGTTTTTT
NA	NA	TRBV7-7	TRBJ2-1	CASSFGPVRVNEQFF	TGTGCTAGCAGCTTCGGACCCGTCCGGGTTAATGAGCAGTTCTTC
NA	TRBD1	TRBV18	TRBJ2-7	CASSPQGQGPYEQYF	TGTGCCAGCTCACCTCAGGGACAGGGGCCCTACGAGCAGTACTTC
NA	NA	TRBV10-3	TRBJ1-1	CAIRIQGMNTEAFF	TGTGCCATCAGGATACAGGGCATGAACACTGAAGCTTTCTTT
few	TRBD2	TRBV7-8	TRBJ2-3	CASSLVFGRASTDTQYF	TGTGCCAGCAGCTTAGTCTTCGGGAGGGCGAGCACAGATACGCAGTATTTT
NA	TRBD2	TRBV28	TRBJ2-1	CASSGGGLAGNEQFF	TGTGCCAGCAGTGGCGGGGGACTAGCGGGAAATGAGCAGTTCTTC
few	NA	TRBV6-1	TRBJ1-2	CASSVNRGEYGYTF	TGTGCCAGCAGTGTTAATAGGGGGGAGTACGGCTACACCTTC
NA	TRBD1	TRBV15	TRBJ2-1	CATSRVGTGSYNEQFF	TGTGCCACCAGCAGAGTGGGGACAGGGAGTTACAATGAGCAGTTCTTC
few	NA	TRBV29-1	TRBJ1-2	CSVAARTEHYGYTF	TGCAGCGTAGCAGCCCGGACAGAGCACTATGGCTACACCTTC
NA	TRBD2	TRBV9	TRBJ2-7	CASSQTSLPSYEQYF	TGTGCCAGCAGCCAGACTAGCCTCCCCTCCTACGAGCAGTACTTC
NA	TRBD1	TRBV28	TRBJ1-2	CASSSGGEAYGYTF	TGTGCCAGCAGTTCAGGGGGCGAGGCCTATGGCTACACCTTC
NA	NA	TRBV7-3	TRBJ1-2	CASSPGGLGGYTF	TGTGCCAGCAGCCCGGGGGGCTTAGGTGGCTACACCTTC
few	TRBD1	TRBV27	TRBJ1-1	CASSAQFDRGPAFF	TGTGCCAGCAGTGCACAATTCGACAGGGGCCCGGCTTTCTTT
NA	TRBD2	TRBV9	TRBJ2-1	CASSVAGTSGRNEQFF	TGTGCCAGCAGCGTAGCCGGGACTAGCGGGCGTAATGAGCAGTTCTTC
NA	TRBD1	TRBV7-8	TRBJ2-1	CASSLRQGISYNEQFF	TGTGCCAGCAGCTTAAGACAGGGCATCTCCTACAATGAGCAGTTCTTC
few	NA	TRBV4-3	TRBJ2-3	CASSPRHTDTQYF	TGCGCCAGCAGCCCCAGGCACACAGATACGCAGTATTTT
NA	NA	TRBV6-7	TRBJ2-3	CASSYECVASTDTQYF	TGTGCCAGCAGTTATGAGTGCGTTGCTAGCACAGATACGCAGTATTTT
many	NA	TRBV5-5	TRBJ2-5	CASSFLETQYF	TGTGCCAGCAGCTTTTTGGAGACCCAGTACTTC